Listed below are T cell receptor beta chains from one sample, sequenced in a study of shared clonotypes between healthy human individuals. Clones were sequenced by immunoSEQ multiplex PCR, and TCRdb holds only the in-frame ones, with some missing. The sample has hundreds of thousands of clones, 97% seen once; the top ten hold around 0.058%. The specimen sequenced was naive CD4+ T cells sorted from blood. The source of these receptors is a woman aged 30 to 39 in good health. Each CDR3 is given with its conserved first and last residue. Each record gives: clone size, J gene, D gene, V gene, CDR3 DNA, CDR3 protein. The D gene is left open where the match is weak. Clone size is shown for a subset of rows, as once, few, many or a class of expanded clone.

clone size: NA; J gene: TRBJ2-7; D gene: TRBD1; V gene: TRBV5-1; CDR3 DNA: TGCGCCAGCAGCCTACAGGGACAGTTGCGAGGCCACGAGCAGTACTTC; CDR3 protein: CASSLQGQLRGHEQYF
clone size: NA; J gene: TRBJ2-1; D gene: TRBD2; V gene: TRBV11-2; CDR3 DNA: TGTGCCAGCAGCTGGGGCGGGGCTAGCGGAGCCTACAATGAGCAGTTCTTC; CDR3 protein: CASSWGGASGAYNEQFF
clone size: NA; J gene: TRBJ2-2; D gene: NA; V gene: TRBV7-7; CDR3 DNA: TGTGCCAGCAGCCCAGCCCTCTCTAGGCCGAACACCGGGGAGCTGTTTTTT; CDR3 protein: CASSPALSRPNTGELFF
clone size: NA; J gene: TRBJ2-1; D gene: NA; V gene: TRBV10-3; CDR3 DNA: TGTGCCATCCGGCAATACAATGAGCAGTTCTTC; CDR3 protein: CAIRQYNEQFF
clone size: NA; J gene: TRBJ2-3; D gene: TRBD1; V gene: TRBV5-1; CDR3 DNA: TGCGCCAGCATGGGGACAGGGGTGGATACGCAGTATTTT; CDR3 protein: CASMGTGVDTQYF
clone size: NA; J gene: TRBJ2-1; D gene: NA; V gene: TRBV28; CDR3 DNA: TGTGCCAGCAGTCCGATCCACCCAAGCTCCTACAATGAGCAGTTCTTC; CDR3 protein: CASSPIHPSSYNEQFF
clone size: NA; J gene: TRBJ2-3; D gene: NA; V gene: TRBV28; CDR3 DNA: TGTGCCAGTCGAAGGGGTATTATGACAGATACGCAGTATTTT; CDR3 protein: CASRRGIMTDTQYF
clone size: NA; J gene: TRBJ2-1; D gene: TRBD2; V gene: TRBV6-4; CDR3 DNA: TGTGCCAGCAGTGACTCGATCTCTGCGGGAGGTACCAACAATGAGCAGTTCTTC; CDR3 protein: CASSDSISAGGTNNEQFF
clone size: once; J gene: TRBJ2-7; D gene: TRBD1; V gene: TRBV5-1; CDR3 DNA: TGCGCCAGCAGCGCTTATCCGGACAGGGCCTCCTACGAGCAGTACTTC; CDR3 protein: CASSAYPDRASYEQYF
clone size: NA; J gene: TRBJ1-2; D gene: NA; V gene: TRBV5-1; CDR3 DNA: TGCGCCAGCAGCTTGGACAGGGCGAACTATGGCTACACCTTC; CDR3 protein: CASSLDRANYGYTF
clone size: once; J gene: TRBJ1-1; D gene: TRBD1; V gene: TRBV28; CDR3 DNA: TGTGCCAGCAGCTTCCGTGACAGGGCAGGGACTGAAGCTTTCTTT; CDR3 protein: CASSFRDRAGTEAFF